The clone carrying this T cell receptor (beta chain) was seen repeatedly, ten times or more. What it binds is not known. Trimming took 6 bases from V and 7 from J, leaving 10 bases between them. The CDR3 runs 12 residues. This entry belongs to a study of T cells in Graves' hyperthyroidism and ophthalmopathy. General study findings and limits: In validation, the model predicted ophthalmopathy. These predictions came a median roughly six months before onset. Most thyroid-expanded clonotypes above 0.001 were also found in blood.

With a duration under 2 months, the hyperthyroidism was newly diagnosed in patients aged 18 to 65. RNA transcripts gave rise to amplified TCR beta CDR3 regions. With the HTBI primer set, the TCR CDR3 went through a first round of RT-PCR. TCRdb redid the calling of the multiplex PCR reads with MiXCR, one entry per CDR3 protein. The repertoire holds some 550,000 distinct CDR3 sequences, more than 20% seen once, with around 27% in the top ten. The gene calls are TRBV12-3 or TRBV12-4 and TRBJ1-5; D is unclear. The clonotype was recovered from a man younger than 35 with Graves' hyperthyroidism. The sequencing sample was made of blood. As DNA, the CDR3 is TGTGCCAGCAGCCATGTTGGGCAGCCCCAGCATTTT. It codes for CASSHVGQPQHF.